This TCR beta chain was sequenced during a study of blood T cell repertoires in COVID-19. About the study: Acute-phase and convalescent COVID-19 samples originated in the United States, Italy and Spain. T cells, B-cell-depleted T cells, or PBMCs provided the cDNA or gDNA that served as material.

As processed by the authors: Reference gene primer amplification yielded estimated nucleated cell counts. The assay was immunoSEQ multiplex PCR, and TCRdb's table has in-frame clones only and misses some. V, J and clone size were drawn from that table, and D and trimming were deduced from the DNA. Of under 250,000 clones in the sample, about 90% were seen once. V shed 0 bases and J shed 0 bases, with 8 bases lying between them. Germline assignment: CDR1 LGHNA and CDR2 YSLEER. This CDR3 region has 15 residues. Sequencing was done on a sample of peripheral blood. The V call is TRBV4-3, the J call TRBJ1-1, with D tentatively TRBD1 (6 bases). The clonotype was recovered from a man in his 60s with acute or convalescent COVID-19. CDR3 sequence (DNA): TGCGCCAGCAGCCAAGAACAGGGACTGAACACTGAAGCTTTCTTT. Its protein is CASSQEQGLNTEAFF.